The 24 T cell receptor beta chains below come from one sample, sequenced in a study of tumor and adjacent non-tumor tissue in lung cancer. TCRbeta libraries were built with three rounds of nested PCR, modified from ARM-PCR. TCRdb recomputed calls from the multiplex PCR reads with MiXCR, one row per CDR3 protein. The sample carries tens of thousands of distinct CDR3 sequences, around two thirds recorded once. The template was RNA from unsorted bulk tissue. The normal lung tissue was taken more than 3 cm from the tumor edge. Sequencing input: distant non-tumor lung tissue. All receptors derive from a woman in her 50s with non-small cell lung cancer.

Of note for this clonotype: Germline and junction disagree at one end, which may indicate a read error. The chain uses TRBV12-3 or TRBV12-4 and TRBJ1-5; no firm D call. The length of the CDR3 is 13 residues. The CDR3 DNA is TGTGCCAGCTCTCCAGGCGCCAATCAGCCACAGCATTTT. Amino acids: CASSPGANQPQHF.

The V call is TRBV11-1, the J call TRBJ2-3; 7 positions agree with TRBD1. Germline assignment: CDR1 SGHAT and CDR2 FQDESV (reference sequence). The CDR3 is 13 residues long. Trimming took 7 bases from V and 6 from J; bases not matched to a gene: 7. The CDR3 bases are TGTGCCAGCATAGCTACAGGGGCTGATACGCAGTATTTT. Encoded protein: CASIATGADTQYF.

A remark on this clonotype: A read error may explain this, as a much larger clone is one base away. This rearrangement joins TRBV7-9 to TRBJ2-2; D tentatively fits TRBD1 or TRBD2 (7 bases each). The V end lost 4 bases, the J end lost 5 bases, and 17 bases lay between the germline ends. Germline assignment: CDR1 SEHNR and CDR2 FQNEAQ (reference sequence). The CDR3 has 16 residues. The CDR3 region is CASSSRQGGDTGELFF. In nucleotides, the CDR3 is TGTGCCAGCAGCTCAAGACAGGGAGGGGATACCGGGGAGCTGTTTTTT.

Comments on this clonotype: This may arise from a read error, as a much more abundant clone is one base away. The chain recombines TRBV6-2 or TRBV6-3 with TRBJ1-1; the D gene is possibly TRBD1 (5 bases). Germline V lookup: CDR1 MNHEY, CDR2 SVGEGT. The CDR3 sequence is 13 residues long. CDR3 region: CTSRDNRNTEAFF. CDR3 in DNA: TGTACCAGCAGGGATAATAGAAACACTGAAGCTTTCTTT.

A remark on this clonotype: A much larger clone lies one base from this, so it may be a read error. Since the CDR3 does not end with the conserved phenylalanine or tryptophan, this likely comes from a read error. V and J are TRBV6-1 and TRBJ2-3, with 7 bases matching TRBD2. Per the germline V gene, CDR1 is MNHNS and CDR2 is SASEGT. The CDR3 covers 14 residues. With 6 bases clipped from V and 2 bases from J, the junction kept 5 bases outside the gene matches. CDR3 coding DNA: TGTGCCAGCAGAAATAGCGGGTTCACAGATACGCAGTATCTT. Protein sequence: CASRNSGFTDTQYL.

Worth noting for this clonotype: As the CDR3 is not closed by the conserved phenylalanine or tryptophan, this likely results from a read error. The CDR3 region is CASSQDVGMNYNGQFL. The DNA of the CDR3 is TGCGCCAGCAGCCAAGATGTGGGGATGAACTACAATGGGCAGTTCCTC. The gene calls are TRBV4-1 and TRBJ2-1; the D is unclear. This CDR3 region has 16 residues. Germline CDR1 is MGHRA and CDR2 is YSYEKL.

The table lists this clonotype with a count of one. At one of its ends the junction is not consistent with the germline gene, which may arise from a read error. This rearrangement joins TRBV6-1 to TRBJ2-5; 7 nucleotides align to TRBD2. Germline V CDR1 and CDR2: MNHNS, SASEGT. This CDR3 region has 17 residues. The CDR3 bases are TGTGCCAGCAGTGATCGGCTAGCGGTAGGACTACGGGAGACCAAGTACTTC. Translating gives CASSDRLAVGLRETKYF.

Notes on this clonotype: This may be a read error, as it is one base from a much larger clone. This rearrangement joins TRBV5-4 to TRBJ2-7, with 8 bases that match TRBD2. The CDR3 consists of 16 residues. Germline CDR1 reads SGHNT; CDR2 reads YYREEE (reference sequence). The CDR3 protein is CANSLGAGDGSYEQYF. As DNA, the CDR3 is TGTGCCAACAGCTTGGGAGCGGGAGATGGATCCTACGAGCAGTACTTC.

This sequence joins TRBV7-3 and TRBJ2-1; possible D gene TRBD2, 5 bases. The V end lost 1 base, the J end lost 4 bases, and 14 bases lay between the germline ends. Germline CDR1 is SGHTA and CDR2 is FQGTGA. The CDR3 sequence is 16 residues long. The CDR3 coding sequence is TGTGCCAGCAGCTTAAGTGGTAGCGCAAGTTACAATGAGCAGTTCTTC. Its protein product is CASSLSGSASYNEQFF.

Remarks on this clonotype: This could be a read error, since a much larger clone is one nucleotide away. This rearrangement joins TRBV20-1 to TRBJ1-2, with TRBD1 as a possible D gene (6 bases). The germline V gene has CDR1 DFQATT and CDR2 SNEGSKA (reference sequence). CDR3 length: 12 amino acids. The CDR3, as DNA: TGCAATGGGAGTGTGGGGGGCGAGGGCTACACCTTC. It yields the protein CNGSVGGEGYTF.

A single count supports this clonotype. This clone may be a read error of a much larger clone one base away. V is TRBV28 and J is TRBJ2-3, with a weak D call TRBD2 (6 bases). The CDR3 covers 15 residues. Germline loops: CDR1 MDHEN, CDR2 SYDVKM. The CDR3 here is CASSPRWRGTDTRYF. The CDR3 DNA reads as TGTGCCAGCAGTCCCAGGTGGAGGGGTACAGATACGCGGTATTTT.

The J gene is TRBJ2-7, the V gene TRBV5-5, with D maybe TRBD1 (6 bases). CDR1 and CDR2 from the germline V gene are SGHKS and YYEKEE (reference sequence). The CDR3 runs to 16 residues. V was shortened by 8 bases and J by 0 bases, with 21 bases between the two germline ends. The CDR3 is CARSPPGQKNSYEQYF. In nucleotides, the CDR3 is TGTGCCAGGAGCCCACCCGGACAGAAGAACTCCTACGAGCAGTACTTC.

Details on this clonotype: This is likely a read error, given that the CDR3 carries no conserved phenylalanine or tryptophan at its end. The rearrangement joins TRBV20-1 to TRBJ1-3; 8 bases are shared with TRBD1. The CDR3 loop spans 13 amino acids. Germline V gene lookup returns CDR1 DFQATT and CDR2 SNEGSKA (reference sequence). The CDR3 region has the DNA TGCGCCGGACAGGGCCCCTCTGGAAACACCATATATTGT. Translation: CAGQGPSGNTIYC.

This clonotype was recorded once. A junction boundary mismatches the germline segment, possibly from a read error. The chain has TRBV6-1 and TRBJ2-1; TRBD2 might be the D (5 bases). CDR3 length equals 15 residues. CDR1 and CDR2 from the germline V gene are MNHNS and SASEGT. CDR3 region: CANSEGGAPNNEQFF. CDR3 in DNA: TGTGCCAACAGTGAGGGTGGCGCACCGAACAATGAGCAGTTCTTC.

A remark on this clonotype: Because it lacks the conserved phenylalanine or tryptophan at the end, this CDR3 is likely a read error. CDR3 amino acids: CSAVDRAANYGYTL. CDR3 DNA: TGCAGTGCTGTAGACAGAGCAGCTAACTATGGCTACACCCTC. V is TRBV20-1 and J is TRBJ1-2, with D tentatively TRBD1 (5 bases). Germline V lookup: CDR1 DFQATT, CDR2 SNEGSKA (reference sequence). CDR3 size: 14 residues. V lost 5 bases, J lost 0 bases, and 13 bases lay in between.

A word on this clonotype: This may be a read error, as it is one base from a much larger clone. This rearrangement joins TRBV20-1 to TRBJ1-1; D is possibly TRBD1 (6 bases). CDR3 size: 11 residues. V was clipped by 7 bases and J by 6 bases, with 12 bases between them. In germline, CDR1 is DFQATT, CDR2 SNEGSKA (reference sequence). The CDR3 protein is CSVINRAEAFF. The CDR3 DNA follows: TGCAGTGTTATTAACAGGGCTGAAGCTTTCTTT.

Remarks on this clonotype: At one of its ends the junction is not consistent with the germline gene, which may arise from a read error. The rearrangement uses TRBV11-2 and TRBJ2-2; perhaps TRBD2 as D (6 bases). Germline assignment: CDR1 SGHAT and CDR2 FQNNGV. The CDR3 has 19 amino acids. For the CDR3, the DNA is TGTGCCAGTAGCTGTTTCCCCTGGGTCATGAAAGGGAGGACCGGGGAGCTGTTTTTT. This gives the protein CASSCFPWVMKGRTGELFF.

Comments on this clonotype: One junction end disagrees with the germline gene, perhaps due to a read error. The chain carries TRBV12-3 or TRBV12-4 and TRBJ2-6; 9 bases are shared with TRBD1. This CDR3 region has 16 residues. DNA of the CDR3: TGTGCCAGCAGAACAGGGGGCTCCACTGGGGCCAAAGTCCCGACTTTC. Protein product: CASRTGGSTGAKVPTF.

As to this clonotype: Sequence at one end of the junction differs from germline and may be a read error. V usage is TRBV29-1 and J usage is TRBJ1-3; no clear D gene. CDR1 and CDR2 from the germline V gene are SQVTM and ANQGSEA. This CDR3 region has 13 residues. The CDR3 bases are TGCAGCATTTGGACTGACTCTGTAAACACCATATATTTT. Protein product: CSIWTDSVNTIYF.

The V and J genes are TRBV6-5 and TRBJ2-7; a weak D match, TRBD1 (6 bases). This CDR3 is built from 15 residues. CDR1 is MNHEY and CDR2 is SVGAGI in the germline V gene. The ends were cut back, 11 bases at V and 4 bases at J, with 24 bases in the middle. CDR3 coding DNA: TGTGCCTGCAATTACTCTGCAGGGGAGAGATACGAGCAGTACTTC. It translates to CACNYSAGERYEQYF.

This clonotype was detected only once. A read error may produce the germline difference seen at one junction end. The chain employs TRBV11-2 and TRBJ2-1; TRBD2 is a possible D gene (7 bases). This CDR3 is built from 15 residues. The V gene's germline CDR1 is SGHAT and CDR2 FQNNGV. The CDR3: CASNKGGGSYSEQFF. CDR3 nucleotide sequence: TGTGCCAGCAACAAAGGGGGAGGGAGCTACAGTGAGCAGTTCTTC. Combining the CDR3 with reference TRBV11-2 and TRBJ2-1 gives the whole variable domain EAGVAQSPRYKIIEKRQSVAFWCNPISGHATLYWYQQILGQGPKLLIQFQNNGVVDDSQLPKDRFSAERLKGVDSTLKIQPAKLEDSAVYLCASNKGGGSYSEQFFGPGTRLTVL.

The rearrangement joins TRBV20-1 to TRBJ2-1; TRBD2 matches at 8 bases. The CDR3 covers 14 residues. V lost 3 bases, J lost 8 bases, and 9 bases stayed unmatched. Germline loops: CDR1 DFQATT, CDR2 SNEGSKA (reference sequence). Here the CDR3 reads CSARDGREIDEQFF. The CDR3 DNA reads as TGCAGTGCTAGGGACGGGAGGGAGATCGATGAGCAGTTCTTC.

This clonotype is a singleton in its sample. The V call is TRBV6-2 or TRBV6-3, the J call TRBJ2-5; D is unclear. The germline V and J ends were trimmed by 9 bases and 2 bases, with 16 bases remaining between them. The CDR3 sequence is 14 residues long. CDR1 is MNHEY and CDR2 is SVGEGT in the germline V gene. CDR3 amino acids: CASSYDVGQETQYF. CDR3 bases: TGTGCCAGTAGCTACGATGTAGGACAAGAGACCCAGTACTTC.

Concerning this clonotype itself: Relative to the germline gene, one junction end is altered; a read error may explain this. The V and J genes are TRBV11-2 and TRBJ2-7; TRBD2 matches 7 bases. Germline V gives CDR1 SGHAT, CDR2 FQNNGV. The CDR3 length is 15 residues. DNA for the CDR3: TGTGCCAGCAACCCTTGGGCTAGCGGTTACTACGAACAGTACTTC. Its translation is CASNPWASGYYEQYF.